The rows below give T cell receptor beta chains drawn from one sample of a study of T-cell memory formation after mild COVID-19. One entry per CDR3 protein, called by TCRdb with MiXCR from the 5' RACE reads. The top ten clones hold under 15% of a sample with fewer than 500,000 distinct CDR3 sequences, roughly 25% of them seen once. Sequencing used PBMCs or a T cell subset sorted from them (not recorded which). All receptors come from an adult woman who had mild COVID-19 (a few samples of this study predate the infection). Cell type and time point are not known. The CDR3 runs from the conserved cysteine through the conserved F or W. The D gene is left open where the match is weak. Not every row has a clone size; where given, it reads once, few, many or a size class.

- TRBJ2-7 few 15 TRBV20-1 TGCAGTGCTAGAGATCGGCTAGCGAGGGTCTACGAGCAGTACTTC CSARDRLARVYEQYF
- TRBJ2-4 - 17 TRBV9 TGTGCCAGCAGCGAGCGGACATCCCTGAGGGCCAAAAACATTCAGTACTTC CASSERTSLRAKNIQYF
- TRBJ2-1 few 16 TRBV4-3 TGCGCCAGCAGCCAAGTCAGGGGCGCCTTTAACAATGAGCAGTTCTTC CASSQVRGAFNNEQFF
- TRBJ1-1 few 13 TRBV30 TGTGCCTGGAGCAAACAGGGGAACACTGAAGCTTTCTTT CAWSKQGNTEAFF
TRBD1 TRBJ2-1 many 15 TRBV5-1 TGCGCCAGCAGCTCCGGGACAGGTGATTACAATGAGCAGTTCTTC CASSSGTGDYNEQFF
TRBD1 TRBJ2-1 - 16 TRBV9 TGTGCCAGCAGCGTAGAGACAGGGTTCCCGCCCAATGAGCAGTTCTTC CASSVETGFPPNEQFF
- TRBJ2-4 few 15 TRBV20-1 TGCAGTGCTAGGGACCTGGATCTAGCCAAAAACATTCAGTACTTC CSARDLDLAKNIQYF
TRBD1 TRBJ2-1 - 15 TRBV20-1 TGCAGTGCCAGCCAATCCGACAGGGGGCTTAATGAGCAGTTCTTC CSASQSDRGLNEQFF
- TRBJ2-4 - 17 TRBV3-2 TGTGCCAGCAGCCAAGATCGGAGACTATCTGTCAAAAACATTCAGTACTTC CASSQDRRLSVKNIQYF
TRBD1 TRBJ1-2 - 13 TRBV12-3/TRBV12-4 TGTGCCAGCACCTCCGACAGGGGTGGTGGCTACACCTTC CASTSDRGGGYTF
- TRBJ2-5 few 14 TRBV5-1 TGCGCCAGCAGACGTCAGACAGTCCAAGAGACCCAGTACTTC CASRRQTVQETQYF
- TRBJ2-5 - 15 TRBV15 TGTGCCACCAGCAGAGGCGGGCGGGACCAAGAGACCCAGTACTTC CATSRGGRDQETQYF
- TRBJ1-1 - 14 TRBV12-3/TRBV12-4 TGTGCCAGCAGCTGGGAAGGGGCAAACACTGAAGCTTTCTTT CASSWEGANTEAFF
- TRBJ1-3 - 18 TRBV5-5 TGTGCCAGCAGCCGCTCTTTAGTTGAGGGGGGAAATGGAAACACCATATATTTT CASSRSLVEGGNGNTIYF
- TRBJ1-4 - 14 TRBV12-3/TRBV12-4 TGTGCCAGCAATTTTGTGGGGCGAGGTGAAAAACTGTTTTTT CASNFVGRGEKLFF
- TRBJ2-3 - 15 TRBV2 TGTGCCAGCAGTGGCGACTCAATCCACTCAGATACGCAGTATTTT CASSGDSIHSDTQYF
- TRBJ1-3 few 14 TRBV5-5 TGTGCCAGCAGCTTGCGGACTGCCGGAAACACCATATATTTT CASSLRTAGNTIYF
- TRBJ2-3 - 15 TRBV12-3/TRBV12-4 TGTGCCAGCCGTTCAGGGTTTCCGAGCACAGATACGCAGTATTTT CASRSGFPSTDTQYF
- TRBJ1-2 - 16 TRBV4-2 TGTGCCAGCAGCCAAGATAGATCTCAGATTTACTATGGCTACACCTTC CASSQDRSQIYYGYTF
- TRBJ2-7 - 15 TRBV20-1 TGCAGTGCTAGAGGGTGGGCAGGGACCTCCTACGAGCAGTACTTC CSARGWAGTSYEQYF
TRBD2 TRBJ2-2 few 17 TRBV24-1 TGTGCCACCAGTGCCTGGACTAGCGGGAGCGGCACCGGGGAGCTGTTTTTT CATSAWTSGSGTGELFF
- TRBJ2-5 - 14 TRBV5-1 TGCGCCAGCAGCCCCGGACAGTCCCGGTTGATCCAGTACTTC CASSPGQSRLIQYF
- TRBJ1-1 - 17 TRBV5-1 TGCGCCAGCAGCTTGGCTAGGGGGGGCGGATTGAGAACTGAAGCTTTCTTT CASSLARGGGLRTEAFF
TRBD2 TRBJ2-7 - 13 TRBV29-1 TGCAGCGTTGTGAGGACTAGCGACGACGAGCAGTACTTC CSVVRTSDDEQYF
TRBD1 TRBJ2-7 - 16 TRBV27 TGTGCCAGCAGCCCAGGACAGGGGGCGCCTACTTACGAGCAGTACTTC CASSPGQGAPTYEQYF
- TRBJ2-6 once 17 TRBV5-1 TGCGCCAGCAGCGGCCGGGACCCTAGCTCTGGGGCCAACGTCCTGACTTTC CASSGRDPSSGANVLTF
- TRBJ2-7 - 16 TRBV6-5 TGTGCCAGCAGCCCATACTATCCAGGTCCTTCCTACGAGCAGTACTTC CASSPYYPGPSYEQYF
TRBD1 TRBJ1-2 once 14 TRBV6-1 TGTGCCAGCAGCCTGACAGGGCCCGGTGTTGGCTACACCTTC CASSLTGPGVGYTF
TRBD1 TRBJ2-5 few 14 TRBV29-1 TGCAGCGTTAGTCCCGGGACAGGGGTGGAGACCCAGTACTTC CSVSPGTGVETQYF
- TRBJ2-1 few 11 TRBV21-1 TGTGCCAGCATTTTACAGGGTAGGCAGTTCTTC CASILQGRQFF
TRBD2 TRBJ2-1 few 15 TRBV12-3/TRBV12-4 TGTGCCAGCAGTTTCGATCTAGCGGTCCACAATGAGCAGTTCTTC CASSFDLAVHNEQFF
- TRBJ2-5 - 13 TRBV7-2 TGTGCCAGCAGCCGGATGAGGCAAGAGACCCAGTACTTC CASSRMRQETQYF
- TRBJ2-1 - 11 TRBV6-2/TRBV6-3 TGTGCCAGCAGTTACTCGAGCGCCCTGTTCTTC CASSYSSALFF